This T cell receptor (beta chain) was profiled in a study of regulatory T cells in long-lasting Graves disease. Trimming took 5 bases from V and 1 from J, leaving 11 bases between them. Germline V CDR1 and CDR2: MDHEN, SYDVKM. The CDR3 is made up of 15 amino acids. The time point was: newly diagnosed GD, antithyroid drugs for less than 3 months. Researchers made the TCR library from RNA that was extracted from PBMCs. The TCR beta library used iRepertoire HTBI primers with Arm-PCR amplification of CDR3. TCRdb re-called the multiplex PCR reads with MiXCR, one entry per CDR3 protein. Of around 480,000 distinct CDR3 sequences in the sample, around 15% are singletons; the top ten hold 10% to 15%. The table lists this clonotype with many counts. This sample also appeared in a second study, on T cells in Graves' hyperthyroidism and ophthalmopathy. As reported in that work: A patient was excluded if there was uncontrolled infection, other autoimmune disease, pregnancy or lactation.

The V and J genes are TRBV28 and TRBJ2-2; D possibly corresponds to TRBD1 (6 bases). The receptor's source is a man aged 35 to 55 with Graves disease. The specimen was peripheral blood mononuclear cells (PBMCs), collected at new diagnosis, from a patient treated with antithyroid drugs. The CDR3 loop is CASSPLGQNTGELFF. The CDR3 nucleotides read TGTGCCAGCAGTCCTTTGGGACAGAACACCGGGGAGCTGTTTTTT.